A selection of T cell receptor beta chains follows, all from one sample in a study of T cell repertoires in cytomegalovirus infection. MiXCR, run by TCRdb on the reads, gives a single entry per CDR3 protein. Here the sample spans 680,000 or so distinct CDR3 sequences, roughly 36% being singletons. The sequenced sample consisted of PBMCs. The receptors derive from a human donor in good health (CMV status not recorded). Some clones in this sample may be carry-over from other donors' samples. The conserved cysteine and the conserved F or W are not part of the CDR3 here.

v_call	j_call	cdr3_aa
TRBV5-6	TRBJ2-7	ASSLNGEQVSYEQY
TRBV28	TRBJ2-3	ASSPSRGAGSDTQY
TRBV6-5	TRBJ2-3	ASSVRLAGGEPTQY
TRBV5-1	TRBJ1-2	ASSESQDGGYT
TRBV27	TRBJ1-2	ASSAGGRHGYT
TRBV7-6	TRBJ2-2	ASSLDTIAGELF
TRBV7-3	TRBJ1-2	ASSKQGTRGGYT
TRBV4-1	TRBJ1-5	ASSPLPTGDNPPQH
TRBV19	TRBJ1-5	ASSTTGERNQPQH
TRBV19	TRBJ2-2	ASSIRRSWETGELF
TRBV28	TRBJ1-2	ASRRGTGGYGYT
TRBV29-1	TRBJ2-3	SVGRESTDTQY
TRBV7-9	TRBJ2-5	ASSLPMGGETQY
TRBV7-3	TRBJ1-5	ASSPLRGGGNQPQH
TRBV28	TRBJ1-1	AIAGVTEAF
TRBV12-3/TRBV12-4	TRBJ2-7	ASMRTEVATYETY
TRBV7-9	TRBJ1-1	ASSGRGERDTEAF
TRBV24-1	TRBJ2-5	ATSDLTGSRETQY
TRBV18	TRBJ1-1	ASSPGGPVNTEAF
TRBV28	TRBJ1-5	ASSPAPPKPQH
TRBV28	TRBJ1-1	ASNSFGTGGEGDTEAF
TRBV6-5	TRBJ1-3	ASSYRRLSGNTIY
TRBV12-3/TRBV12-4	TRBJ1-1	ASSFGRGRSSTEAF
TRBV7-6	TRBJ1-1	ASTPTGYNTEAF
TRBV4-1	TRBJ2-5	ASSQSISGRGQETQY
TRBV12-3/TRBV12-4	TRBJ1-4	ASSFATGKRNEKLF
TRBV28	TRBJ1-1	ASSFTGEGTEAF
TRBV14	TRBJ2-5	ASSQDEEPETQY
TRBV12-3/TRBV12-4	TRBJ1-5	ASSSDRERGNQPQH